Each of the 5 T cell receptor beta chains below was sequenced from the same sample in a study of T cells in Graves' hyperthyroidism and ophthalmopathy. Amplification yielded TCR beta CDR3 regions, with RNA transcripts as the source. The TCR CDR3 was amplified in a first-round RT-PCR using the HTBI primer set. TCRdb processed the multiplex PCR reads anew with MiXCR; each CDR3 protein has one entry. In the table there are 250,000 or so distinct CDR3 sequences, roughly 15% of which are singletons. Source material: blood. Receptors originate from a woman aged 40 to 49 with Graves' hyperthyroidism that later progressed to Graves' ophthalmopathy.

This clonotype was picked up a small number of times. The J gene is TRBJ2-3, the V gene TRBV6-1; 12 nucleotides line up with TRBD2. From germline, CDR1 is MNHNS and CDR2 SASEGT. The CDR3 covers 18 residues. The V gene end was trimmed by 5 bases and the J gene end by 0 bases; junction bases not matched to a gene: 9. CDR3 loop: CASSRGLAGRRSTDTQYF. Written as DNA, the CDR3 is TGTGCCAGCAGTCGGGGACTAGCGGGCCGTCGTAGCACAGATACGCAGTATTTT.

This clonotype was recorded at least ten times. This sequence joins TRBV29-1 and TRBJ2-5, with a tentative D call TRBD2 (5 bases). CDR1 SQVTM and CDR2 ANQGSEA come from the germline V gene. The CDR3 has 12 residues. The CDR3 spells CSVRGSQETQYF. The DNA of the CDR3 is TGCAGTGTGCGAGGGAGCCAAGAGACCCAGTACTTC.

This clonotype was counted many times. This chain uses TRBV9 with TRBJ2-2, with D tentatively TRBD1 (5 bases). The CDR3 consists of 18 residues. The V end lost 0 bases, the J end lost 1 base, and 16 bases lay between the germline ends. Looked up from germline, CDR1 is SGDLS and CDR2 is YYNGEE. The CDR3 sequence is CASSVATSTVWNTGELFF. In DNA, the CDR3 is TGTGCCAGCAGCGTAGCTACTTCGACAGTATGGAACACCGGGGAGCTGTTTTTT.

The chain joins TRBV5-5 to TRBJ2-1; TRBD1 aligns across 7 bases. Trimming removed 0 bases from V and 7 bases from J; junction bases left unmatched: 7. Per germline, CDR1 SGHKS and CDR2 YYEKEE (reference sequence). CDR3 length: 15 residues. The CDR3 nucleotides are TGTGCCAGCAGCTTGGGACAGGGTTTTTGGAATGAGCAGTTCTTC. It yields the protein CASSLGQGFWNEQFF.

In this sample, this clonotype turned up many times. This sequence joins TRBV11-2 and TRBJ2-2; D gene uncertain. Germline CDR1 SGHAT, CDR2 FQNNGV. V was trimmed by 1 base and J by 1 base, leaving 7 bases between them. This CDR3 is built from 15 residues. The CDR3 region has the DNA TGTGCCAGCAGCTTAGGACAACTGAACACCGGGGAGCTGTTTTTT. This gives the protein CASSLGQLNTGELFF.